This record covers a single T cell receptor (beta chain). The data originate from a study of CD8+CD57+ T cells in acquired aplastic anemia. Study context: Average DNA yield from sorted CD4+ and CD8+ cells was roughly 3.1 ug.

This CDR3 region has 17 residues. Per the germline V gene, CDR1 is SGHRS and CDR2 is YFSETQ. The V gene end was trimmed by 0 bases and the J gene end by 5 bases; junction bases not matched to a gene: 13. It was patients with CD8+CD57+ cell expansion by flow cytometry who were chosen for sequencing. According to the study, genomic DNA was the template for TCR beta VDJ and CDR3 profiling. A single record per CDR3 protein comes from TCRdb applying MiXCR to the reads. The sample shows around 200,000 distinct CDR3 sequences, almost 50% of them seen only once. The rearrangement uses TRBV5-1 and TRBJ1-2; the match to TRBD1 covers 7 bases. The TCR comes from a human donor with aplastic anemia. The sample comprised sorted CD4+, CD8+, or CD8+CD57+ T cells (not recorded which) from PBMCs. This chain's CDR3 is CASSLETGTVGLYGYTF. CDR3 bases: TGCGCCAGCAGCTTGGAGACAGGGACCGTGGGCTTGTATGGCTACACCTTC.